This T cell receptor (beta chain) was sequenced in a study of shared clonotypes between healthy human individuals. CD45RO-negative, CCR7-selected cells formed the naive CD8 fraction, which excluded terminally differentiated effector memory CD45RA+ cells. The study ran the assay at deep level. Each PCR replicate from the sorted subsets contained approximately 0.2 ug DNA, which is some 30,000 T cell genomes. Only in-frame clones appear in the TCRdb table, and some are missing; sequencing was by immunoSEQ multiplex PCR. The sample yields more than 2 million clones, over 85% seen once. The sequence was obtained from a man younger than 35 in good health. Some clones in this sample may be carry-over from other donors' samples. The specimen sequenced was naive CD8+ T cells from PBMCs.

The CDR3 sequence is CASSPGLAGTETQYF. The CDR3 DNA reads TGTGCCAGCAGTCCCGGACTAGCGGGAACAGAGACCCAGTACTTC. The chain employs TRBV27 and TRBJ2-5; 12 bases fit TRBD2. CDR3 length: 15 amino acids. Germline V gene data show CDR1 as MNHEY and CDR2 as SMNVEV (reference sequence). The V gene end was trimmed by 5 bases and the J gene end by 4 bases; junction bases not matched to a gene: 5.